This T cell receptor beta chain was retrieved from a study of control samples from healthy donors and cancer patients. V shed 1 base and J 4 bases; nucleotides not matched to a gene: 1. Germline V CDR1 and CDR2: KGHDR, SFDVKD. The CDR3 runs to 15 residues. Only in-frame clones appear in the TCRdb table, and some are missing; sequencing was by immunoSEQ multiplex PCR. In the table there are 90,000 to 150,000 clones, about 91% of which are singletons. This clone appeared a single time. Other DNA sequences in the sample encode the same CDR3. The sequenced sample consisted of blood. The sequence was collected from a man aged 40-50 years in good health. The chain uses TRBV24-1 and TRBJ2-1, with TRBD1 matching 9 bases. DNA for the CDR3: TGTGCCACCAGTGATTTAGGACAGGGGTACAATGAGCAGTTCTTC. Amino acid sequence: CATSDLGQGYNEQFF.